This is a list of T cell receptor beta chains from one sample in a study of beta chain features in type 1 diabetes. The assay was immunoSEQ multiplex PCR, and TCRdb's table has in-frame clones only and misses some. Seen here are 300,000 or so clones, 6.5% to 10% observed once, and the top ten hold roughly 0.44%. The sequenced sample consisted of central memory CD4+ T cells from blood. These receptors were collected from a young woman in good health. The CDR3 runs from the conserved cysteine through the conserved F or W. D genes are given only for firm matches. For some rows the clone size is stated as once, few or many, or as a class when expanded; others skip it.

V gene	J gene	clone size	D gene	CDR3 protein	CDR3 DNA
TRBV18	TRBJ2-5	few	TRBD2	CASSPPSLAGETQYF	TGTGCCAGCTCACCACCGTCGCTAGCGGGAGAGACCCAGTACTTC
TRBV10-3	TRBJ1-2	few	.	CAIRINEKGYTF	TGTGCCATCAGAATTAACGAGAAGGGCTACACCTTC
TRBV5-4	TRBJ1-1	.	.	CASSLGTANTEAFF	TGTGCCAGCAGCCTCGGGACGGCGAACACTGAAGCTTTCTTT
TRBV19	TRBJ1-3	few	.	CASSIGFGNTIYF	TGTGCCAGTAGTATCGGGTTTGGAAACACCATATATTTT
TRBV10-3	TRBJ2-1	few	.	CAISFTAYNEQFF	TGTGCCATCAGTTTCACAGCGTACAATGAGCAGTTCTTC
TRBV6-6	TRBJ1-5	few	.	CASSYLGGEPQHF	TGTGCCAGCAGTTACCTCGGAGGGGAGCCCCAGCATTTT
TRBV4-2	TRBJ1-2	.	.	CASSQDPRNYGYTF	TGTGCCAGCAGCCAAGATCCAAGAAACTATGGCTACACCTTC
TRBV5-4	TRBJ1-5	.	.	CASRPRGTSNQPQHF	TGTGCCAGCAGGCCGAGGGGGACAAGCAATCAGCCCCAGCATTTT
TRBV5-1	TRBJ2-1	.	.	CASSFARGNEQFF	TGCGCCAGCAGCTTTGCTAGGGGTAATGAGCAGTTCTTC
TRBV15	TRBJ2-5	.	.	CATSRAQEAETQYF	TGTGCCACCAGCAGAGCTCAAGAAGCGGAGACCCAGTACTTC
TRBV5-1	TRBJ2-5	many	.	CASSPGLYQETQYF	TGCGCCAGCAGCCCAGGACTGTACCAAGAGACCCAGTACTTC
TRBV4-1	TRBJ2-3	once	.	CASSQEAGSLLADTQYF	TGCGCCAGCAGCCAAGAAGCCGGGTCCTTACTGGCAGATACGCAGTATTTT
TRBV4-2	TRBJ1-4	.	.	CASSPSDRATNEKLFF	TGTGCCAGCAGCCCCAGCGACAGAGCAACTAATGAAAAACTGTTTTTT
TRBV29-1	TRBJ2-5	few	.	CSVRAGLQETQYF	TGCAGCGTTAGGGCAGGACTTCAAGAGACCCAGTACTTC
TRBV28	TRBJ1-2	.	.	CASSGHGYTF	TGTGCCAGCAGCGGACATGGCTACACCTTC
TRBV5-4	TRBJ2-2	many	TRBD1	CASSPTGVNTGELFF	TGTGCCAGCAGTCCGACAGGGGTGAACACCGGGGAGCTGTTTTTT
TRBV20-1	TRBJ2-2	few	.	CSAPNTGELFF	TGCAGTGCTCCGAACACCGGGGAGCTGTTTTTT
TRBV7-2	TRBJ2-5	few	TRBD2	CASSFRGSRETQYF	TGTGCCAGCAGCTTCCGCGGGAGTAGAGAGACCCAGTACTTC
TRBV29-1	TRBJ2-1	few	TRBD2	CSVEVQLAGNEQFF	TGCAGCGTTGAAGTTCAACTAGCGGGCAATGAGCAGTTCTTC
TRBV5-1	TRBJ1-1	many	.	CASKWGTDTEAFF	TGCGCCAGCAAGTGGGGTACAGATACTGAAGCTTTCTTT
TRBV6-5	TRBJ2-3	.	TRBD2	CATGLAGGDTQYF	TGTGCCACCGGACTAGCGGGAGGGGATACGCAGTATTTT
TRBV29-1	TRBJ2-5	.	TRBD1	CSVDGQGDETQYF	TGCAGCGTTGATGGGCAGGGGGATGAGACCCAGTACTTC
TRBV5-1	TRBJ2-3	few	TRBD1	CASSLGTEGDTQYF	TGCGCCAGCAGCCTAGGGACAGAGGGGGATACGCAGTATTTT
TRBV6-6	TRBJ2-1	few	.	CASSYGGIQYNEQFF	TGTGCCAGCAGTTACGGGGGGATCCAGTACAATGAGCAGTTCTTC
TRBV2	TRBJ2-2	.	.	CASSEILSNTGELFF	TGTGCCAGCAGTGAGATTCTTAGTAACACCGGGGAGCTGTTTTTT
TRBV15	TRBJ2-7	.	TRBD1	CATSRDHGTAIYEQYF	TGTGCCACCAGCAGAGATCATGGGACAGCTATATACGAGCAGTACTTC
TRBV4-2	TRBJ1-5	.	.	CASSQDRLAIQPQHF	TGTGCCAGCAGCCAAGATCGGCTGGCAATTCAGCCCCAGCATTTT
TRBV7-2	TRBJ2-7	.	TRBD1	CASSQTGYYEQYF	TGTGCCAGCAGCCAGACAGGGTACTACGAGCAGTACTTC
TRBV6-6	TRBJ2-1	few	.	CASYGSGNEQFF	TGTGCCAGCTACGGTTCCGGCAATGAGCAGTTCTTC
TRBV18	TRBJ2-5	.	.	CASSPPADQETQYF	TGTGCCAGCTCACCACCGGCAGACCAAGAGACCCAGTACTTC
TRBV27	TRBJ2-1	.	TRBD2	CASSSSGRFYNEQFF	TGTGCCAGCAGTTCTAGCGGGAGGTTTTACAATGAGCAGTTCTTC
TRBV5-5	TRBJ2-6	.	.	CASSSGSTLGANVLTF	TGTGCCAGCAGCTCTGGGTCCACTCTGGGGGCCAACGTCCTGACTTTC